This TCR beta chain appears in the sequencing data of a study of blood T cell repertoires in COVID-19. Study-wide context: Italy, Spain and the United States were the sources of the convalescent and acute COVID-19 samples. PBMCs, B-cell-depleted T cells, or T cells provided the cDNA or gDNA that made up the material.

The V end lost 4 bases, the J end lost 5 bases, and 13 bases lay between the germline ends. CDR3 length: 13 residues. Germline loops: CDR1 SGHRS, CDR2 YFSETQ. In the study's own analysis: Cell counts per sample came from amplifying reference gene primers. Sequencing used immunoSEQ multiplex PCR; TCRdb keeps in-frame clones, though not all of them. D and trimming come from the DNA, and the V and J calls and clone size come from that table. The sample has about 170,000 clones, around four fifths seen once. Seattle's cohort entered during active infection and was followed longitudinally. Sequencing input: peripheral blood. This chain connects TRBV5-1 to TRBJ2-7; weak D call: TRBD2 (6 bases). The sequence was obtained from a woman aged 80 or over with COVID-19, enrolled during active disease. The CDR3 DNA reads TGCGCCAGCAGCGGGACTCACGCTGACGAGCAGTACTTC. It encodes CASSGTHADEQYF.